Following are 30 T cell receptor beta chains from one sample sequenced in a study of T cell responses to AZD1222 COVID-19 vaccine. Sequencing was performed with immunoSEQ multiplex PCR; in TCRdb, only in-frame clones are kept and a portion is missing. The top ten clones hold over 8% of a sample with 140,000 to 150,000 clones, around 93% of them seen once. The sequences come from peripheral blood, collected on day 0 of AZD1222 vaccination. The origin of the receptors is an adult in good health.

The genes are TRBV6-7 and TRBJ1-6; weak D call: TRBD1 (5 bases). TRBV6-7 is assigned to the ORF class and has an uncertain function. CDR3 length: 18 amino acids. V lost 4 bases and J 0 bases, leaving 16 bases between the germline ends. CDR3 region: CASSLLIAGGSYNSPLHF. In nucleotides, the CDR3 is TGTGCCAGCAGTTTACTAATTGCGGGGGGCTCCTATAATTCACCCCTCCACTTT.

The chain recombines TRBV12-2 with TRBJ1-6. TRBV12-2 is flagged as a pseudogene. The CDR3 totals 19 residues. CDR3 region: CASRFNLRGASSYNSPLHF. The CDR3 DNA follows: TGTGCAAGTCGCTTTAATTTGCGGGGGGCGAGCTCCTATAATTCACCCCTCCACTTT.

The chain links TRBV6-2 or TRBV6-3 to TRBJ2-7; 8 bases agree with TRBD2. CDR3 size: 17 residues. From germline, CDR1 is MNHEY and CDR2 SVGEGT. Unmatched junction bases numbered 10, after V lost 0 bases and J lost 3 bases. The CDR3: CASSYSIDSGDIYEQYF. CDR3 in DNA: TGTGCCAGCAGTTACTCGATAGATAGCGGGGACATCTACGAGCAGTACTTC.

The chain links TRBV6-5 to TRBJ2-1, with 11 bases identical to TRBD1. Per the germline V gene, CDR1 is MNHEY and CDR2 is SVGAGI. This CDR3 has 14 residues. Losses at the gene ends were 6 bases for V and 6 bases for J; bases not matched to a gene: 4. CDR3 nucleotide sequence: TGTGCCAGCAGGGGGACAGGGGGGTCCAATGAGCAGTTCTTC. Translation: CASRGTGGSNEQFF.

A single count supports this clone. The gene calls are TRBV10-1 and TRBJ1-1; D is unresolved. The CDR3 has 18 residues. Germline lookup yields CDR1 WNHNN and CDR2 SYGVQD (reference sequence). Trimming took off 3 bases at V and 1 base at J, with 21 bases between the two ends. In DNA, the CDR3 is TGCGCCAGCAGTGAAAGTGAGGTTAGAAGGGTTAGGAACACTGAAGCTTTCTTT. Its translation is CASSESEVRRVRNTEAFF.

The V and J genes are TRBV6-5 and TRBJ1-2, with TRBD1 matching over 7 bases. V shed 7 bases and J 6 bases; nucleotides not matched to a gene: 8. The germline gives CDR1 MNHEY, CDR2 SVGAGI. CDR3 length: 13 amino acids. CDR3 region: CASTADRADGYTF. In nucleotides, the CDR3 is TGTGCCAGCACGGCCGACAGGGCGGATGGCTACACCTTC.

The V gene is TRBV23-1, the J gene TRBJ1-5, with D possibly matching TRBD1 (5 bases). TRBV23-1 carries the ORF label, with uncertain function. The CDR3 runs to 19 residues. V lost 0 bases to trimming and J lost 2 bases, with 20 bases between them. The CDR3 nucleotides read TGCGCCAGCAGTCAATCAACGGGGACTGCCATCCTTGGCAATCAGCCCCAGCATTTT. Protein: CASSQSTGTAILGNQPQHF.

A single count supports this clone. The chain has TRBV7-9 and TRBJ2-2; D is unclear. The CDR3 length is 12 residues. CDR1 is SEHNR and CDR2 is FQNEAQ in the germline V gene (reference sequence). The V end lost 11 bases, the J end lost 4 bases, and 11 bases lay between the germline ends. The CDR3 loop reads CACSTSTGELFF. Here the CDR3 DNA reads TGTGCCTGTTCCACGAGCACCGGGGAGCTGTTTTTT. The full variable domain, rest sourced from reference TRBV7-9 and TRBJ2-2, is DTGVSQNPRHKITKRGQNVTFRCDPISEHNRLYWYRQTLGQGPEFLTYFQNEAQLEKSRLLSDRFSAERPKGSFSTLEIQRTEQGDSAMYLCACSTSTGELFFGEGSRLTVL.

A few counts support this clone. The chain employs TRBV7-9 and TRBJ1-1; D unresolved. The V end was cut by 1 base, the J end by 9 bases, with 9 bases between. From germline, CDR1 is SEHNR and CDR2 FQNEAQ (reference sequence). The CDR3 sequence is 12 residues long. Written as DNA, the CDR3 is TGTGCCAGCAGCTTAGAGCAGAGACAAGCTTTCTTT. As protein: CASSLEQRQAFF.

The CDR3 region is CASSQDTNQPQHF. Written as DNA, the CDR3 is TGCGCCAGCAGCCAAGATACGAATCAGCCCCAGCATTTT. The chain carries TRBV4-1 and TRBJ1-5; D is undetermined. Germline lookup yields CDR1 MGHRA and CDR2 YSYEKL. The CDR3 extends over 13 amino acids. Trimming cost V 0 bases and J 4 bases, with 4 bases left between them.

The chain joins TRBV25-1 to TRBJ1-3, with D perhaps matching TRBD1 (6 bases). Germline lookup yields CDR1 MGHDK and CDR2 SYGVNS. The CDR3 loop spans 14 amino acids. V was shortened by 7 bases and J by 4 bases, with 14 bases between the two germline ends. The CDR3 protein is CASTGTSAGNTIYF. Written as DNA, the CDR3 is TGTGCCAGCACCGGGACATCAGCCGGAAACACCATATATTTT.

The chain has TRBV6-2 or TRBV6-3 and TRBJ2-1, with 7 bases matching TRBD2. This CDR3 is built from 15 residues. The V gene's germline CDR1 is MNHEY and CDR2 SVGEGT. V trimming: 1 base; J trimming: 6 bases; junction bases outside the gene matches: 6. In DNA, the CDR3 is TGTGCCAGCAGTTACTTGGCGGGGGAAGGCAATGAGCAGTTCTTC. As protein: CASSYLAGEGNEQFF.

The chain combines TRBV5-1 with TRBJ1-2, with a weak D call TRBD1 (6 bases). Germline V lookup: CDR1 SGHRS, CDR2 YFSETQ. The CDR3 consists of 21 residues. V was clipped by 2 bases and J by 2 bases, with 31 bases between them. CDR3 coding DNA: TGCGCCAGCAGCTTCGATGTTGGGTTGGCCGGCCGCCCCGACAGGAACTATGGCTACACCTTC. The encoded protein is CASSFDVGLAGRPDRNYGYTF.

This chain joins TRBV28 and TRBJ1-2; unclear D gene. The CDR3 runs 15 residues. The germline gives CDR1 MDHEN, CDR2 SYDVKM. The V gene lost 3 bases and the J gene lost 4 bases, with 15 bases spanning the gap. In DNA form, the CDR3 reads TGTGCCAGCAGTTTGGCGTTCCCCGTTCTCTATGGCTACACCTTC. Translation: CASSLAFPVLYGYTF.

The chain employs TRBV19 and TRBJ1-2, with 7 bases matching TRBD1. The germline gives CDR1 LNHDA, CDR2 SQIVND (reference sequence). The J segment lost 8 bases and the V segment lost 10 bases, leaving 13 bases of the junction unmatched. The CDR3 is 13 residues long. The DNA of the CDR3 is TGTGCCACCACCGGGACAGCGATCGGCGGCTACACCTTC. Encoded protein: CATTGTAIGGYTF.

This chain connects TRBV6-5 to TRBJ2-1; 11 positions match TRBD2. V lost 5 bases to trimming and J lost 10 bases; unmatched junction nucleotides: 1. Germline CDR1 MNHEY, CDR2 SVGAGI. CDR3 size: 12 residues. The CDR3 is CASSTSGREQFF. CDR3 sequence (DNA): TGTGCCAGCAGTACTAGCGGGAGAGAGCAGTTCTTC.

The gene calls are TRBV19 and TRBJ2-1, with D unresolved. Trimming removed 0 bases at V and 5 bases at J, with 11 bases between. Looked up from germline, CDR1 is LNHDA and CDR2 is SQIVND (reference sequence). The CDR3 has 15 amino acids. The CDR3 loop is CASSIDGRSNNEQFF. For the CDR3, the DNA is TGTGCCAGTAGTATAGATGGCCGCTCTAACAATGAGCAGTTCTTC.

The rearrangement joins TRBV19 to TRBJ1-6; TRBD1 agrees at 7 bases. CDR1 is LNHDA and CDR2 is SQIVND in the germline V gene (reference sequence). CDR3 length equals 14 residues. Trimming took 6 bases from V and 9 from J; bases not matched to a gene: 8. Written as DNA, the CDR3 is TGTGCCAGTAGCCAGACAGGGAGGAGTTCACCCCTCCACTTT. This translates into CASSQTGRSSPLHF.

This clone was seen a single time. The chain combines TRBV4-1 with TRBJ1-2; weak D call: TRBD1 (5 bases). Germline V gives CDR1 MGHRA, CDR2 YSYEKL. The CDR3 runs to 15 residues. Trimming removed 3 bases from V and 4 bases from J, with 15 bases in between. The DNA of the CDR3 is TGCGCCAGCAGCCAGGGGGAGGACGGATTCTATGGCTACACCTTC. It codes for CASSQGEDGFYGYTF.

The CDR3 sequence: CASSRGTGEGYTF. The CDR3 DNA reads as TGTGCCAGCAGCCGAGGGACAGGGGAAGGCTACACCTTC. The J gene is TRBJ1-2, the V gene TRBV11-3, with 10 nucleotides matching TRBD1. Unmatched junction bases numbered 5, after V lost 5 bases and J lost 8 bases. This CDR3 region has 13 residues. Germline V CDR1 and CDR2: SGHNT, YENEEA.

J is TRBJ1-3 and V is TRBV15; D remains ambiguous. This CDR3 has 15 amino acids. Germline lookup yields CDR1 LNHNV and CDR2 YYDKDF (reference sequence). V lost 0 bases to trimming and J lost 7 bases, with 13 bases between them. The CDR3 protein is CATSRDEVGPNTIYF. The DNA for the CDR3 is TGTGCCACCAGCAGAGATGAAGTGGGTCCGAACACCATATATTTT.

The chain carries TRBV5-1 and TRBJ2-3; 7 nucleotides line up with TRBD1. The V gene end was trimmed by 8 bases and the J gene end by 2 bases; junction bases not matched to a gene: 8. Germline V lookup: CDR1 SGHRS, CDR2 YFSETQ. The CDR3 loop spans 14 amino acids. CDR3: CASYPGQYTDTQYF. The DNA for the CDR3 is TGCGCCAGTTATCCGGGACAGTACACAGATACGCAGTATTTT.

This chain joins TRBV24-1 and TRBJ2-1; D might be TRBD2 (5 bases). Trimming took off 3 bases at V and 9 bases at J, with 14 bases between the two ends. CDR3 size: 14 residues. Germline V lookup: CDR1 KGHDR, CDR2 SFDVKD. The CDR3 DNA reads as TGTGCCACCAGTGATCCGTACGGGAACAGTGAGCAGTTCTTC. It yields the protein CATSDPYGNSEQFF.

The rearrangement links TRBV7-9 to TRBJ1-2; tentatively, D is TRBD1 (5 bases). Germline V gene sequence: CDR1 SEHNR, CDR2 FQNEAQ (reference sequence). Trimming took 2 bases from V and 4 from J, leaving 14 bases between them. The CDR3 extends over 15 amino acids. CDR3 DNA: TGTGCCAGCAGCTTATCCCTCAGGGACGGCTATGGCTACACCTTC. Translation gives CASSLSLRDGYGYTF.

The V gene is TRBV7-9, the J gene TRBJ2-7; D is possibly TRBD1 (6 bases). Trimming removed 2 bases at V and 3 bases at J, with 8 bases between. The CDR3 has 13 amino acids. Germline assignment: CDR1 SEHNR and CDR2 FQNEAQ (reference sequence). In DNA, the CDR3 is TGTGCCAGCAGCTTAAACAGGGACTACGAGCAGTACTTC. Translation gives CASSLNRDYEQYF.

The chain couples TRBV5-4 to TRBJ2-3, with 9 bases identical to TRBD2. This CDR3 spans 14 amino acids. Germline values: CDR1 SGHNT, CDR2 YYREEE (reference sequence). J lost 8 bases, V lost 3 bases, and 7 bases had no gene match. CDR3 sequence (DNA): TGTGCCAGCAGCTATAGCGGGGGTTTAGGTACGCAGTATTTT. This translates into CASSYSGGLGTQYF.

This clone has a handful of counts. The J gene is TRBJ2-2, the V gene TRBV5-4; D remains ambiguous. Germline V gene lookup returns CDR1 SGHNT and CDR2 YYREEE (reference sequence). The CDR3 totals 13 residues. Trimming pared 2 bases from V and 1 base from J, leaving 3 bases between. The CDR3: CASSFLNTGELFF. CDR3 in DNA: TGTGCCAGCAGCTTCTTGAACACCGGGGAGCTGTTTTTT.

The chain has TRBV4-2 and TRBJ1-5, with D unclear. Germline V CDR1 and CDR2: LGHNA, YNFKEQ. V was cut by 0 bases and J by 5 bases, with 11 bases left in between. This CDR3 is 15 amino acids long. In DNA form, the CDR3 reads TGTGCCAGCAGCCAAGAGGGTCACTCGGATCAGCCCCAGCATTTT. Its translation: CASSQEGHSDQPQHF.

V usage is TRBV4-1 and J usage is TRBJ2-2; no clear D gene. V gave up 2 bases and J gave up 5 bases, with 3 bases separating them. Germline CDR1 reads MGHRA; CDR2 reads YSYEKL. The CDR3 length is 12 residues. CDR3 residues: CASSQRTGELFF. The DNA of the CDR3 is TGCGCCAGCAGCCAACGAACCGGGGAGCTGTTTTTT.

The CDR3 region has the DNA TGTGCCAGCAGCCCCCGGGGCGGGGAGGGCACAGATACGCAGTATTTT. It translates to CASSPRGGEGTDTQYF. This chain connects TRBV13 to TRBJ2-3, with D possibly matching TRBD2 (6 bases). This CDR3 comprises 16 residues. The germline V and J ends were trimmed by 5 bases and 1 base, with 16 bases remaining between them. Germline V gene data show CDR1 as PRHDT and CDR2 as FYEKMQ (reference sequence). The full variable domain, rest sourced from reference TRBV13 and TRBJ2-3, is AAGVIQSPRHLIKEKRETATLKCYPIPRHDTVYWYQQGPGQDPQFLISFYEKMQSDKGSIPDRFSAQQFSDYHSELNMSSLELGDSALYFCASSPRGGEGTDTQYFGPGTRLTVL.